A selection of T cell receptor beta chains follows, all from one sample in a study of Ad26.COV2.S vaccination and SARS-CoV-2 variants. Clones were read by immunoSEQ multiplex PCR, and TCRdb kept only the in-frame ones, dropping some. The data show over 450,000 clones, 80% to 90% seen once. The material sequenced was peripheral blood, taken in a trial of Ad26.COV2.S vaccine versus placebo. These receptors were taken from a person aged 18-60 years who received the Ad26.COV2.S COVID-19 vaccine or a placebo. The CDR3 runs from the conserved cysteine through the conserved F or W. Each record gives: D gene, J gene, V gene, CDR3 DNA, CDR3 protein. The D gene is left open where the match is weak.

NA | TRBJ1-2 | TRBV7-2 | TGTGCCAGCAAAGAGACAGGACTAACAGCCAATGGCTACACCTTC | CASKETGLTANGYTF
TRBD1 | TRBJ1-1 | TRBV10-2 | TGCGCCAGCACTGGAAGGGGGCAGGGGGCTTCTGAAGCTTTCTTT | CASTGRGQGASEAFF
NA | TRBJ2-4 | TRBV29-1 | TGCAGCGTTACGCCGTCAGGGTCCAGAAACATTCAGTACTTC | CSVTPSGSRNIQYF
TRBD1 | TRBJ1-1 | TRBV29-1 | TGCAGCGTTCGCCCCGGACAGGGGGTAGGTAACACTGAAGCTTTCTTT | CSVRPGQGVGNTEAFF
TRBD1 | TRBJ1-2 | TRBV19 | TGTGCCAGTAGTATAGAGCGGGGACAGAAAAGAGGCTACACCTTC | CASSIERGQKRGYTF
TRBD2 | TRBJ2-1 | TRBV7-9 | TGTGCCAGCAGTCACCGGACTAGCGGAAATTACAATGAGCAGTTCTTC | CASSHRTSGNYNEQFF
TRBD2 | TRBJ2-7 | TRBV3-1/TRBV3-2 | TGTGCCAGCAGCCAATCCTACGGGAGGGGGAGCGAGCAGTACTTC | CASSQSYGRGSEQYF
TRBD1 | TRBJ2-7 | TRBV5-5 | TGTGCCAGCAGGCTACAGGGGTTTGCCGGGGAGCAGTACTTC | CASRLQGFAGEQYF
NA | TRBJ2-3 | TRBV6-6 | TGTGCCAGCCTCCAGGGGGGGGATACGCAGTATTTT | CASLQGGDTQYF
TRBD1 | TRBJ1-2 | TRBV19 | TGTGCCAGTAGTGAAATACCGGGGACAGGCAAGGGACTTGGCTACACCTTC | CASSEIPGTGKGLGYTF
TRBD1 | TRBJ1-2 | TRBV18 | TGTGCCAGCTCACCCTCCGGGACAGGGAACTATGGCTACACCTTC | CASSPSGTGNYGYTF
NA | TRBJ1-1 | TRBV15 | TGTGCCACCAGCCCCGGGGTTTTAGCTGAAGCTTTCTTT | CATSPGVLAEAFF
NA | TRBJ2-2 | TRBV7-2 | TGTGCCAGCAGCTTATTCGGCGGGCTAGCGAGAGCCGGGGAGCTGTTTTTT | CASSLFGGLARAGELFF
NA | TRBJ1-1 | TRBV7-2 | TGTGCCAGCAGCTTTAGGGTGGGAGCTTTCTTT | CASSFRVGAFF
NA | TRBJ1-1 | TRBV5-1 | TGCGCCAGCAGCTTGGGGGTAGGGCTTGGGACTGAAGCTTTCTTT | CASSLGVGLGTEAFF
TRBD2 | TRBJ2-5 | TRBV19 | TGTGCCAGTAGCCAAAATAGCGGGGTTGGAGAGACCCAGTACTTC | CASSQNSGVGETQYF
NA | TRBJ2-5 | TRBV5-1 | TGCGCCAGCAGTTTGGGGGTCGGGGGACAAGAGACCCAGTACTTC | CASSLGVGGQETQYF
TRBD2 | TRBJ2-1 | TRBV7-7 | TGTGCTAGCAGACTCGGGACTAGCGGGAGTTATGAGCAGTTCTTC | CASRLGTSGSYEQFF
NA | TRBJ1-1 | TRBV10-3 | TGTGCCATCAGTCACAACAGGGCAGAAGCTTTCTTT | CAISHNRAEAFF
TRBD1 | TRBJ1-1 | TRBV28 | TGTGCCAGCAGTTCGACAGGGGAGGGCACTGAAGCTTTCTTT | CASSSTGEGTEAFF
NA | TRBJ2-1 | TRBV7-3 | TGTGCCAGCAGCTCCCAACAAAGGGATGAGCAGTTCTTC | CASSSQQRDEQFF
NA | TRBJ1-2 | TRBV28 | TGTGCCAGCAGTTTAGGGCAGACTTATGGCTACACCTTC | CASSLGQTYGYTF
NA | TRBJ2-1 | TRBV24-1 | TGTGCCACCAGCAACCTTGGGATCAATGAGCAGTTCTTC | CATSNLGINEQFF
NA | TRBJ2-1 | TRBV12-2 | TGTGCAAGTCGCTTCACCGGGTCCTCCTACAATGAGCAGTTCTTC | CASRFTGSSYNEQFF
NA | TRBJ2-3 | TRBV18 | TGTGCCAGCTCACCGAACAGGGAATTCACGCAGTATTTT | CASSPNREFTQYF
NA | TRBJ1-6 | TRBV6-2/TRBV6-3 | TGTGCCAGCAGTTACTCGTTCAGGGGCGCGGATCATAATTCACCCCTCCACTTT | CASSYSFRGADHNSPLHF
NA | TRBJ2-1 | TRBV4-2 | TGTGCCAGCAGCCAAGACCCCCTCTCGGTTTCTAGCGTTATATACAATGAGCAGTTCTTC | CASSQDPLSVSSVIYNEQFF
NA | TRBJ1-2 | TRBV18 | TGTGCCAGCTCACCCCGCGCCAGAGAGAACTATGGCTACACCTTC | CASSPRARENYGYTF
NA | TRBJ1-6 | TRBV28 | TGTGCCAGCAGTTTTACAGGGTCTAATTCACCCCTCCACTTT | CASSFTGSNSPLHF
TRBD1 | TRBJ2-2 | TRBV19 | TGTGCCAGCCACTTTGGACAGGGGGGGGCCGGGGAGCTGTTTTTT | CASHFGQGGAGELFF
NA | TRBJ2-1 | TRBV7-9 | TGTGCCAGCAGCTTAACACAGAGAAATGAGCAGTTCTTC | CASSLTQRNEQFF
NA | TRBJ2-7 | TRBV10-3 | TGTGCCATCAGTGAGACAAACAAGGGGAACTACGAGCAGTACTTC | CAISETNKGNYEQYF
NA | TRBJ1-2 | TRBV9 | TGTGCCAGCAGCGGGCCCCCCTATGGCTACACCTTC | CASSGPPYGYTF
NA | TRBJ2-7 | TRBV20-1 | TGCAGTGCTAGTGCCGGGTCCTACGAGCAGTACTTC | CSASAGSYEQYF
NA | TRBJ2-2 | TRBV6-6 | TGTGCCAGCAGTTACGAGGGCGGGGAGCTGTTTTTT | CASSYEGGELFF
NA | TRBJ1-1 | TRBV3-1/TRBV3-2 | TGTGCCAGCAGCCCCCACCGGGAGATCACTGAAGCTTTCTTT | CASSPHREITEAFF
TRBD2 | TRBJ2-1 | TRBV19 | TGTGCCAGTAGTATTCTAGCGGGTTCTGAGCAGTTCTTC | CASSILAGSEQFF